A selection of T cell receptor beta chains follows, all from one sample in a study of blood T cell repertoires in COVID-19. Data came from immunoSEQ multiplex PCR; TCRdb stores just in-frame clones and leaves some out. Among 65,000 or so clones, roughly four fifths were seen once, and the ten largest hold 3.5% to 4.5%. The sequencing input was peripheral blood. These receptors all stem from a man aged 60 to 69 with acute or convalescent COVID-19. Both conserved end residues are part of each CDR3. A D gene is named only where the DNA matches it firmly. For some rows the clone size is stated as once, few or many, or as a class when expanded; others skip it.

cdr3_aa	cdr3_nt	clone_size	d_call	v_call	j_call
CASSPLGDILDF	TGTGCCAGCAGCCCCCTTGGGGACATTCTAGACTTC	NA	NA	TRBV5-4	TRBJ2-5
CAISGTGNSPLHF	TGTGCCATCAGTGGGACAGGCAATTCACCCCTCCACTTT	NA	TRBD1	TRBV10-3	TRBJ1-6
CATGTWRGYTF	TGTGCCACTGGGACTTGGCGAGGCTACACCTTC	NA	NA	TRBV6-5	TRBJ1-2
CASSKRLAGGRFGETQYF	TGTGCCAGCAGCAAACGATTAGCGGGGGGGCGGTTTGGAGAGACCCAGTACTTC	once	NA	TRBV21-1	TRBJ2-5
CAWSRKSGQGNQPQHF	TGTGCCTGGTCCCGCAAGTCGGGACAGGGCAATCAGCCCCAGCATTTT	NA	TRBD1	TRBV30	TRBJ1-5
CSAPTPGTQYF	TGCAGTGCCCCGACACCTGGTACGCAGTATTTT	NA	NA	TRBV20-1	TRBJ2-3
CASNPPGHGLDTQYF	TGTGCCAGCAACCCCCCGGGACACGGCCTCGATACGCAGTATTTT	NA	NA	TRBV27	TRBJ2-3
CAITDRDNQPQHF	TGTGCCATTACGGACAGGGACAATCAGCCCCAGCATTTT	NA	TRBD1	TRBV10-3	TRBJ1-5
CASSLGHMNTEAFF	TGTGCCAGCAGCTTAGGGCACATGAACACTGAAGCTTTCTTT	once	NA	TRBV7-2	TRBJ1-1
CASTQWGDRETQYF	TGTGCCAGCACCCAATGGGGGGATCGAGAGACCCAGTACTTC	few	NA	TRBV2	TRBJ2-5
CASGFRKARTGVNQPQHF	TGTGCTAGTGGTTTCCGAAAGGCGAGGACAGGGGTGAATCAGCCCCAGCATTTT	NA	TRBD1	TRBV12-5	TRBJ1-5
CATSDQDRGSYNEQFF	TGTGCCACCAGTGATCAGGACAGGGGCTCTTACAATGAGCAGTTCTTC	NA	TRBD1	TRBV24-1	TRBJ2-1
CASSPYQTGGYNEQFF	TGTGCCAGCAGCCCTTACCAGACAGGGGGCTACAATGAGCAGTTCTTC	NA	TRBD1	TRBV14	TRBJ2-1
CASSHRVTGAFF	TGTGCCAGCAGCCACAGGGTTACGGGAGCTTTCTTT	once	NA	TRBV12-3/TRBV12-4	TRBJ1-1
CASSQGPWTSGGATTGELFF	TGTGCCAGCAGCCAAGGTCCATGGACTAGCGGGGGGGCCACCACCGGGGAGCTGTTTTTT	NA	TRBD2	TRBV4-2	TRBJ2-2
CAWSWGDRGAYSPLHF	TGTGCCTGGAGTTGGGGGGACAGGGGCGCCTATTCACCCCTCCACTTT	NA	TRBD1	TRBV30	TRBJ1-6
CASKKEVNTEAFF	TGCGCCAGCAAAAAAGAGGTGAACACTGAAGCTTTCTTT	once	NA	TRBV4-1	TRBJ1-1
CAWGSSYGYTF	TGTGCCTGGGGCAGTTCCTATGGCTACACCTTC	NA	NA	TRBV30	TRBJ1-2
CASSSKTGTDTTEAFF	TGCGCCAGCAGCTCAAAAACCGGGACAGACACCACTGAAGCTTTCTTT	NA	TRBD1	TRBV5-1	TRBJ1-1
CSVLSGGAETQYF	TGCAGCGTCCTTAGCGGGGGGGCAGAGACCCAGTACTTC	NA	TRBD2	TRBV29-1	TRBJ2-5
CASSQGQGIVEQFF	TGTGCCAGCTCACAGGGACAGGGGATAGTTGAGCAGTTCTTC	NA	TRBD1	TRBV18	TRBJ2-1
CASSREAGKDGYTF	TGTGCCAGCAGTAGAGAAGCAGGGAAAGATGGCTACACCTTC	NA	NA	TRBV2	TRBJ1-2
CASDSLFGEQFF	TGTGCCTCGGACTCGCTTTTCGGTGAGCAGTTCTTC	NA	NA	TRBV30	TRBJ2-1
CASSLVRSPRTPKETQYF	TGTGCCAGCAGCTTAGTACGGTCACCGAGGACACCGAAAGAGACCCAGTACTTC	few	NA	TRBV7-8	TRBJ2-5
CASSPEHEQYF	TGTGCCAGCTCACCAGAGCACGAGCAGTACTTC	NA	NA	TRBV18	TRBJ2-7